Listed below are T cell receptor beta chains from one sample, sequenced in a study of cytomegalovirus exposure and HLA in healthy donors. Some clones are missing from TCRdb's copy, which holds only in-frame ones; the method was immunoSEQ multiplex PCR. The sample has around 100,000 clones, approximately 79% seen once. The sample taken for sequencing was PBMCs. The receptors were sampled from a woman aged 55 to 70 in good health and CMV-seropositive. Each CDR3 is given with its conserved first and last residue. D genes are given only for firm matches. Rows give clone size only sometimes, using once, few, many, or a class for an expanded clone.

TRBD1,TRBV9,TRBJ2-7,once,CASSSTGGTTPYEQYF,TGTGCCAGCAGTAGTACAGGGGGTACCACTCCCTACGAGCAGTACTTC
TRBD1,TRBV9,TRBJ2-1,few,CASSPGQGIRNEQFF,TGTGCCAGCAGCCCCGGACAGGGAATTAGAAATGAGCAGTTCTTC
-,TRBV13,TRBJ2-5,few,CASSSRAPDETQYF,TGTGCCAGCAGCTCCAGGGCGCCGGACGAGACCCAGTACTTC
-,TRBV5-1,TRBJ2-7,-,CASKPRGETYEQYF,TGCGCCAGCAAACCCCGTGGGGAGACTTACGAGCAGTACTTC
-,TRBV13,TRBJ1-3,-,CASSLGGARNTIYF,TGTGCCAGCAGCTTAGGGGGGGCCCGAAACACCATATATTTT
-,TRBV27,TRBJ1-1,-,CASSLRLGQKAFF,TGTGCCAGCAGTTTACGCTTGGGGCAGAAAGCTTTCTTT
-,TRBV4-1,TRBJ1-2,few,CASSQGDGGRDYGYTF,TGCGCCAGCAGCCAAGGGGATGGAGGGAGGGACTATGGCTACACCTTC
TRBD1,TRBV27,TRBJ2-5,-,CASSPQGEETQYF,TGTGCCAGCAGTCCGCAGGGGGAAGAGACCCAGTACTTC
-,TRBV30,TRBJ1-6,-,CAWTAGNSPLHF,TGTGCCTGGACAGCGGGGAATTCACCCCTCCACTTT
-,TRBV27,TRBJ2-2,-,CASSSLGELFF,TGTGCCAGCAGTTCTCTCGGGGAGCTGTTTTTT
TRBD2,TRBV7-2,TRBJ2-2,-,CASSLGLAPTGELFF,TGTGCCAGCAGCCTCGGACTAGCGCCCACCGGGGAGCTGTTTTTT
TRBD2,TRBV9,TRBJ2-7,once,CASSVGLASSYEQYF,TGTGCCAGCAGCGTAGGACTAGCGAGCTCCTACGAGCAGTACTTC
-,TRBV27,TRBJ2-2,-,CASSHNTGELFF,TGTGCCAGCAGCCATAACACCGGGGAGCTGTTTTTT
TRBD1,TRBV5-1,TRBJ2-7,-,CASSLAGTGGNEQYF,TGCGCCAGCAGCTTGGCCGGGACAGGAGGCAACGAGCAGTACTTC
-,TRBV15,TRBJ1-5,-,CATSRDMAVHQPQHF,TGTGCCACCAGCAGAGATATGGCGGTCCATCAGCCCCAGCATTTT
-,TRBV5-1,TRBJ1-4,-,CASSANGQDEKLFF,TGCGCCAGCAGCGCGAACGGACAAGATGAAAAACTGTTTTTT
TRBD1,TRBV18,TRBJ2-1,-,CASSSRGGTGGSSYNEQFF,TGTGCCAGCTCAAGTAGAGGAGGGACAGGGGGTTCCTCCTACAATGAGCAGTTCTTC
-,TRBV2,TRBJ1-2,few,CAVWEGHGYTF,TGTGCCGTCTGGGAGGGCCATGGCTACACCTTC
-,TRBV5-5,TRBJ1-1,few,CASSLSGGEAFF,TGTGCCAGCAGCTTGTCCGGGGGTGAAGCTTTCTTT
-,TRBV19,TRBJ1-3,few,CASSPDFNSGNTIYF,TGTGCCAGTAGTCCGGACTTTAACTCTGGAAACACCATATATTTT
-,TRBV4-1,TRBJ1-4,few,CASSQDSGVGFGANEKLFF,TGCGCCAGCAGCCAAGATTCAGGGGTGGGGTTCGGAGCTAATGAAAAACTGTTTTTT
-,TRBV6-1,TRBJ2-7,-,CASTVSSYEQYF,TGTGCCAGCACAGTCAGCTCCTACGAGCAGTACTTC
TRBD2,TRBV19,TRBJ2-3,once,CASRLVAGRRNTQYF,TGTGCCAGTAGACTGGTAGCGGGGAGGAGGAATACGCAGTATTTT
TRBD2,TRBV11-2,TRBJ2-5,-,CASSFSSGSQETQYF,TGTGCCAGCAGCTTTTCTAGCGGGAGCCAAGAGACCCAGTACTTC
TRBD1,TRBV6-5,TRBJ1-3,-,CASSLYRGYTIYF,TGTGCCAGCAGTTTATACAGGGGCTACACCATATATTTT
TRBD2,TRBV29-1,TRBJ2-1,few,CSVEVHLAALYNEQFF,TGCAGCGTTGAAGTTCATCTAGCGGCCCTTTACAATGAGCAGTTCTTC
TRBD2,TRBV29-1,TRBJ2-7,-,CSVCYSGRADYEQYF,TGCAGCGTATGCTATAGCGGGAGGGCCGACTACGAGCAGTACTTC
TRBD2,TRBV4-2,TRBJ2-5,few,CASSPGTSGRQETQYF,TGTGCCAGCAGCCCCGGGACTAGCGGGAGGCAAGAGACCCAGTACTTC
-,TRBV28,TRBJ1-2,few,CASSLPGSYGYTF,TGTGCCAGCAGTTTACCAGGGTCCTATGGCTACACCTTC
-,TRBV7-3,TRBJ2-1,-,CASSWGSAGLNNEQFF,TGTGCCAGCAGCTGGGGGTCTGCGGGGTTGAACAATGAGCAGTTCTTC
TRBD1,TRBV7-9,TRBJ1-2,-,CASSLEGAYYGYTF,TGTGCCAGCAGCTTAGAGGGGGCTTACTATGGCTACACCTTC
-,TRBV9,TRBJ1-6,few,CASSVGRPYNSPLHF,TGTGCCAGCAGCGTAGGGAGACCCTATAATTCACCCCTCCACTTT
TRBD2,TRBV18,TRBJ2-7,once,CASSPPGERESYEQYF,TGTGCCAGCTCACCACCGGGGGAGCGGGAGAGCTACGAGCAGTACTTC
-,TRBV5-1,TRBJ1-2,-,CASSPGQRENGYTF,TGCGCCAGCAGCCCAGGACAGCGGGAGAATGGCTACACCTTC
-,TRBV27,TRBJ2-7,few,CASMGVSYEQYF,TGTGCCAGCATGGGCGTTTCCTACGAGCAGTACTTC
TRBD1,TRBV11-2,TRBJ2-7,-,CASSLLGGHEQYF,TGTGCCAGCAGCTTACTAGGGGGCCACGAGCAGTACTTC
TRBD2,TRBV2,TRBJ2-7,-,CASSEVAGGYEQYF,TGTGCCAGCAGTGAAGTAGCGGGGGGCTACGAGCAGTACTTC
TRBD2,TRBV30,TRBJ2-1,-,CAWSLTGTRQFF,TGTGCCTGGAGTTTAACCGGGACTAGGCAGTTCTTC
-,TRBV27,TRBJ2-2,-,CASTDRGREELFF,TGTGCCAGCACAGATAGGGGGAGGGAGGAGCTGTTTTTT
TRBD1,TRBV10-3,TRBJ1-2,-,CAISRDRDSYTF,TGTGCCATCAGTCGGGACAGAGATAGCTACACCTTC
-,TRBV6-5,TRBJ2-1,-,CASSSAGRSYNEQFF,TGTGCCAGCAGTTCTGCAGGCCGCTCCTACAATGAGCAGTTCTTC
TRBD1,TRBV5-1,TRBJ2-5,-,CASERDRGETQYF,TGCGCCAGCGAGCGCGACAGGGGGGAGACCCAGTACTTC
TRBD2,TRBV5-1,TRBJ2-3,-,CASSLDGGGTDTQYF,TGCGCCAGCAGCTTGGACGGGGGGGGAACAGATACGCAGTATTTT
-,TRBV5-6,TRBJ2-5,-,CASSLQIRDTYQETQYF,TGTGCCAGCAGCTTACAGATTCGGGACACCTACCAAGAGACCCAGTACTTC
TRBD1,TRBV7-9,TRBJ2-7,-,CASRQPGTGGYEQYF,TGTGCCAGCAGGCAACCCGGGACAGGGGGCTACGAGCAGTACTTC
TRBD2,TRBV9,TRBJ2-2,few,CASTAPPWASGKSGELFF,TGTGCCAGCACCGCCCCTCCTTGGGCTAGCGGGAAATCCGGGGAGCTGTTTTTT
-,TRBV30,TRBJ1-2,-,CAWNRVGVGGYTF,TGTGCCTGGAATCGGGTAGGGGTGGGTGGCTACACCTTC
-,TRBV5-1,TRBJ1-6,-,CASSLVTDSPLHF,TGCGCCAGCAGCTTGGTGACAGACTCACCCCTCCACTTT
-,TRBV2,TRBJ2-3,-,CASSELDTQYF,TGTGCCAGCAGTGAACTCGATACGCAGTATTTT
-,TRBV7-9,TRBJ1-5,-,CALLGARPGHNQPQHF,TGTGCCTTGCTTGGTGCCCGGCCAGGCCACAATCAGCCCCAGCATTTT
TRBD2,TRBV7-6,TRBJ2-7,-,CASSFASGSFSPIYEQYF,TGTGCCAGCAGCTTCGCTAGCGGGAGTTTCTCCCCCATCTACGAGCAGTACTTC
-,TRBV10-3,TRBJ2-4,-,CAISDTVLAKNIQYF,TGTGCCATCAGCGACACGGTACTAGCCAAAAACATTCAGTACTTC
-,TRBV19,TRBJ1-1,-,CASRIQGLTEAFF,TGTGCCAGTAGGATACAGGGATTGACAGAAGCTTTCTTT
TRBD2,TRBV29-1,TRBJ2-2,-,CSALGLAGVGGELFF,TGCAGCGCACTAGGACTAGCGGGAGTGGGTGGGGAGCTGTTTTTT
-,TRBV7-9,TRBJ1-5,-,CASSPWRGERSNQPQHF,TGTGCCAGCAGCCCCTGGCGGGGTGAGAGAAGCAATCAGCCCCAGCATTTT